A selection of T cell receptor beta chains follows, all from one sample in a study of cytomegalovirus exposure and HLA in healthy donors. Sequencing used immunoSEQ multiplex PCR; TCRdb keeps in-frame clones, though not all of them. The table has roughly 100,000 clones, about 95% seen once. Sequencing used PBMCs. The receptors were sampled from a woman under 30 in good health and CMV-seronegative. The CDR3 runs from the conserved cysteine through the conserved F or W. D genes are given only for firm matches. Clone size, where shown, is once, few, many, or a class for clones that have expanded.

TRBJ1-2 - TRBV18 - CASSPPMTEYGYTF TGTGCCAGCTCACCACCAATGACAGAGTATGGCTACACCTTC
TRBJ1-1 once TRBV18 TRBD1 CASSPHRDRGPEAFF TGTGCCAGCTCACCTCACCGGGACAGGGGACCTGAAGCTTTCTTT
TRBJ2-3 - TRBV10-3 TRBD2 CAIRGTSGSSTDTQYF TGTGCCATCAGAGGGACTAGCGGATCTAGCACAGATACGCAGTATTTT
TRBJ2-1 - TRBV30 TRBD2 CAWSGSGGRYNEQFF TGTGCCTGGAGTGGTAGCGGGGGGCGTTACAATGAGCAGTTCTTC
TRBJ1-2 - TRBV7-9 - CASFEASGYTF TGTGCCAGCTTTGAAGCGAGCGGCTACACCTTC
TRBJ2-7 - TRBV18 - CASSPPRSGGQYF TGTGCCAGCTCACCACCGCGGAGTGGTGGGCAGTACTTC
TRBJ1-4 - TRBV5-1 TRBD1 CASSSMPGQNNEKLFF TGCGCCAGCAGCTCCATGCCGGGACAGAATAATGAAAAACTGTTTTTT
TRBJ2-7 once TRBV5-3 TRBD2 CARSTRLAGRCEQYF TGTGCCAGAAGCACCCGACTAGCGGGAAGGTGCGAGCAGTACTTC
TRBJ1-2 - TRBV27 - CASSLKNNPFNYGYTF TGTGCCAGCAGTTTAAAAAACAATCCCTTTAACTATGGCTACACCTTC
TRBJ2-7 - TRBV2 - CASNRERSYEQYF TGTGCCAGCAACCGGGAGCGGTCCTACGAGCAGTACTTC
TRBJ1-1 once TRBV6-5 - CASSLGLNTEAFF TGTGCCAGCAGTCTCGGTTTGAACACTGAAGCTTTCTTT
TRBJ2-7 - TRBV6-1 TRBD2 CASSEMAGGSYEQYF TGTGCCAGCAGTGAAATGGCGGGGGGTTCCTACGAGCAGTACTTC
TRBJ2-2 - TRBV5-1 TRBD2 CASSSSGSVNTGELFF TGCGCCAGCAGCTCTAGCGGGAGTGTGAACACCGGGGAGCTGTTTTTT
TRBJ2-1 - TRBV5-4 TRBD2 CASSLFGSGAWDEQFF TGTGCCAGCAGCTTGTTTGGTAGCGGGGCCTGGGATGAGCAGTTCTTC
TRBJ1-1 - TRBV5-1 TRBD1 CASSVGQARGTEAFF TGCGCCAGCAGCGTGGGACAGGCCCGAGGCACTGAAGCTTTCTTT
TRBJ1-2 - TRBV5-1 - CASSLAQNYGYTF TGCGCCAGCAGCTTGGCGCAGAACTATGGCTACACCTTC
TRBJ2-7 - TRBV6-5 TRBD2 CASSRSGGADEQYF TGTGCCAGCAGCCGAAGCGGGGGGGCCGACGAGCAGTACTTC
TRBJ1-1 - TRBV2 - CAINSGQLTEAFF TGTGCCATAAATTCTGGACAGCTCACTGAAGCTTTCTTT
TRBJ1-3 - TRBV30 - CAWSDPGRGLSGNTIYF TGTGCCTGGAGTGACCCCGGGAGGGGCCTCTCTGGAAACACCATATATTTT
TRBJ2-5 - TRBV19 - CASSIDLQETQYF TGTGCCAGTAGTATAGATCTACAGGAGACCCAGTACTTC
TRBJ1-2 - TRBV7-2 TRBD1 CASSLGQGYGYTF TGTGCCAGCAGCTTAGGACAGGGCTATGGCTACACCTTC
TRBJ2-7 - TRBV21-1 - CASSRIPREFFYEQYF TGTGCCAGCAGCCGAATTCCGCGGGAGTTTTTCTACGAGCAGTACTTC
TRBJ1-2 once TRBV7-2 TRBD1 CASSWDRAYGYTF TGTGCCAGCAGCTGGGACAGGGCCTATGGCTACACCTTC
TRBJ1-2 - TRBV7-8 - CASSLAGVLTYGYTF TGTGCCAGCAGCTTAGCAGGAGTACTTACCTATGGCTACACCTTC
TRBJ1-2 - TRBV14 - CASSQTGPYYGYTF TGTGCCAGCAGCCAAACAGGGCCATACTATGGCTACACCTTC
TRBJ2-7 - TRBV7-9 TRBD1 CASSPTGDYEQYF TGTGCCAGCAGCCCGACAGGGGACTACGAGCAGTACTTC
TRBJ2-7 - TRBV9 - CASSVGPMHPGNEQYF TGTGCCAGCAGCGTAGGACCCATGCACCCAGGGAACGAGCAGTACTTC
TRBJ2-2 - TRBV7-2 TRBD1 CASSFGQGDTGELFF TGTGCCAGCAGCTTTGGGCAGGGGGACACCGGGGAGCTGTTTTTT
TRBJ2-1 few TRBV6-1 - CASTREDYNEQFF TGTGCCAGCACCAGGGAGGACTACAATGAGCAGTTCTTC
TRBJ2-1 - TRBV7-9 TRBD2 CASSPQPTSGIYNEQFF TGTGCCAGCAGCCCGCAACCGACTAGCGGGATATACAATGAGCAGTTCTTC
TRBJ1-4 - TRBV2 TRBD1 CASTGQGSYEKLFF TGTGCCAGCACGGGACAGGGGAGTTATGAAAAACTGTTTTTT
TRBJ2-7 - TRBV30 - CAWSRSAYEQYF TGTGCCTGGAGTCGTAGCGCCTACGAGCAGTACTTC
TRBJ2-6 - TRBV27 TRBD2 CASSLGLADSGANVLTF TGTGCCAGCAGTTTGGGACTAGCGGACTCTGGGGCCAACGTCCTGACTTTC
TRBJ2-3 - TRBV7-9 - CASSLGATDTQYF TGTGCCAGCAGCTTAGGAGCGACGGATACGCAGTATTTT
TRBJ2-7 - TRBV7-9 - CASSSDGGSYEQYF TGTGCCAGCAGCTCCGACGGAGGATCCTACGAGCAGTACTTC
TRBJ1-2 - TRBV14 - CASSQGEYYGYTF TGTGCCAGCAGCCAAGGGGAGTACTATGGCTACACCTTC